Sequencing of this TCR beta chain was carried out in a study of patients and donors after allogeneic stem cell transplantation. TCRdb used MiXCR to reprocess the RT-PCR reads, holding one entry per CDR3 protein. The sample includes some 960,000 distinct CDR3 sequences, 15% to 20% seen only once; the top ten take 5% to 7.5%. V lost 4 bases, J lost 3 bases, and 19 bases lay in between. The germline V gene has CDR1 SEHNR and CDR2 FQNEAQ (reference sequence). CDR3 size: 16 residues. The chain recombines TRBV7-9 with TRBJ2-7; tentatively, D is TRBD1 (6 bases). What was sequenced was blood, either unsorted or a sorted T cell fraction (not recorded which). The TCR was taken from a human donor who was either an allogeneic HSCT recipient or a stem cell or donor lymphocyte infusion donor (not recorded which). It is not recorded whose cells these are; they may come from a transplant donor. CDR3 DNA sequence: TGTGCCAGCAGCTCCATAGAACAGGGAAGGAGCTACGAGCAGTACTTC. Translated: CASSSIEQGRSYEQYF. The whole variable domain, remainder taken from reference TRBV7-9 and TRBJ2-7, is DTGVSQNPRHKITKRGQNVTFRCDPISEHNRLYWYRQTLGQGPEFLTYFQNEAQLEKSRLLSDRFSAERPKGSFSTLEIQRTEQGDSAMYLCASSSIEQGRSYEQYFGPGTRLTVT.